Included here is one TCR beta chain sequence, with context. This record belongs to a study of blood T cell repertoires in COVID-19. Study-wide context: T cells, B-cell-depleted T cells, or PBMCs provided the cDNA or gDNA that served as material.

The CDR3 runs to 14 residues. CDR1 SGHRS and CDR2 YFSETQ come from the germline V gene. V shed 3 bases, J shed 6 bases, and the junction held 3 bases outside the gene matches. The recovered donors of Cohort 3 showed two negative PCRs, clearance, or symptom resolution. Authors' data handling: Reference gene primer amplification in the assay estimated nucleated cell counts. Only in-frame clones appear in the TCRdb table, and some are missing; sequencing was by immunoSEQ multiplex PCR. V, J and clone size derive from that table, while D and trimming were established from the DNA sequence. The sample lists about 160,000 clones, approximately 86% seen once, with 15% to 20% in the top ten.

V is TRBV5-1 and J is TRBJ2-2; TRBD1 matches at 9 bases. This clonotype was obtained from a man aged 55 to 70 who had recovered from COVID-19. Sequencing was done on a sample of PBMCs or T cells enriched from blood (not recorded which). CDR3 protein: CASSSRTGAGELFF. The CDR3 DNA follows: TGCGCCAGCAGCTCGAGGACAGGGGCCGGGGAGCTGTTTTTT.